This TCR beta chain was obtained from a study of blood T cell repertoires in COVID-19. Study overall: Specimens from acute and convalescent COVID-19 originated in the United States, Italy and Spain.

Germline CDR1 reads SGHRS; CDR2 reads YFSETQ. Trimming at V came to 9 bases and at J to 0 bases, leaving 8 bases not matched to a gene. The CDR3 runs to 16 residues. Donors were grouped by their self-reported clinical history. Profiled with immunoSEQ multiplex PCR; TCRdb holds only in-frame clones, not every one. Among roughly 240,000 clones listed, 83% were seen once. The chain has TRBV5-1 and TRBJ2-3; TRBD2 matches at 12 bases. The sample was PBMCs or T cells enriched from blood (not recorded which). The TCR was taken from a woman aged 40 to 50 who had been exposed to COVID-19. The CDR3 loop reads CATRTSGVTSTDTQYF. The CDR3 DNA follows: TGCGCCACTCGGACTAGCGGGGTCACTAGCACAGATACGCAGTATTTT.